The clone carrying this T cell receptor beta chain was detected only once. V lost 3 bases and J lost 7, with 12 bases in between. From germline, CDR1 is SEHNR and CDR2 FQNEAQ (reference sequence). This CDR3 is 13 amino acids long. The sample belongs to a study of blood T cell repertoires in COVID-19. Study at large: Italy, Spain and the United States were the sources of the convalescent and acute COVID-19 samples. From T cells, B-cell-depleted T cells, or PBMCs came the material, which was cDNA or gDNA.

In the original analysis: Researchers report that nucleated cell counts were estimated from reference gene primer amplification. Produced via immunoSEQ multiplex PCR; TCRdb's table is partial and in-frame only. Clone size and the V and J calls come from that table; the DNA yielded D and trimming. Of around 55,000 clones in the sample, roughly 80% are singletons; the top ten hold roughly 5.8%. The rearrangement joins TRBV7-9 to TRBJ1-2; D might be TRBD1 (5 bases). This receptor was obtained from a human donor in a cohort sampled during active or convalescent COVID-19. The sequenced sample was peripheral blood. Here the CDR3 reads CASSFGGTLGYTF. CDR3 coding DNA: TGTGCCAGCAGCTTCGGGGGTACTCTTGGCTACACCTTC.